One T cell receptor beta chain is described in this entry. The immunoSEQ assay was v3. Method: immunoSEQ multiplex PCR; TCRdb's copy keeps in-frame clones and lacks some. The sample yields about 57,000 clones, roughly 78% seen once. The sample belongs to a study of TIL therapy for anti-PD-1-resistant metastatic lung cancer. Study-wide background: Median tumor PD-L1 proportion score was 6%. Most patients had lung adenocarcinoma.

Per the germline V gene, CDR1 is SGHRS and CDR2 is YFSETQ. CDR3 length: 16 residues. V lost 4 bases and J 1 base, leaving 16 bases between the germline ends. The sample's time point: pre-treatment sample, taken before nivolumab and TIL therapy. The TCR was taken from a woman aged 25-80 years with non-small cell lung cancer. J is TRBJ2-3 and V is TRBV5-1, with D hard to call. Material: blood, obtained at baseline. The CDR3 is CASSRSEPTRTDTQYF. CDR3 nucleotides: TGCGCCAGCAGCCGGAGTGAACCCACTCGCACAGATACGCAGTATTTT.